The T cell receptor (beta chain) under discussion was sequenced for a study of blood T cell repertoires in COVID-19. Study background: Both acute and convalescent COVID-19 samples were obtained from the United States, Italy and Spain. The analysed material was cDNA or gDNA that came from T cells, B-cell-depleted T cells, or PBMCs.

As handled by the study authors: Amplification of reference gene primers was used by the study to estimate nucleated cell counts. This table comes from immunoSEQ multiplex PCR, and its TCRdb copy is limited to in-frame clones, with some not included. From that table come the V and J calls and clone size; the DNA was used to work out D and trimming. This repertoire shows tens of thousands of clones, 70% to 80% found once; its top ten account for 40% to 60%. This CDR3 spans 17 amino acids. Unmatched junction bases numbered 6, after V lost 1 base and J lost 4 bases. Germline-derived CDR1 and CDR2 are MGHRA and YSYEKL.

Material: peripheral blood. The receptor's source is a human donor in a cohort sampled during active COVID-19. This chain connects TRBV4-1 to TRBJ2-7, with 14 bases matching TRBD2. As DNA, the CDR3 is TGCGCCAGCAGCCAAGCCGGGACTAGCGGGAGAAGTTACGAGCAGTACTTC. Encoded protein: CASSQAGTSGRSYEQYF.